This paragraph reports one T cell receptor (beta chain). Antigen unknown. The data are from a study of OX40 agonist ivuxolimab in advanced cancers. Study results and caveats: The expanded peripheral T cells' antigen specificity was not determined. At 0.1 to 3.0 mg/kg, CD4+ and CD8+ blood T cells expanded clonally by week 6. Nonresponders, in some cases, also had low normalized T-cell clonal expansion.

From germline, CDR1 is KGHSH and CDR2 LQKENI. This CDR3 contains 15 residues. J was trimmed by 7 bases and V by 8 bases; bases with no gene match: 12. Using immunoSEQ multiplex PCR, the repertoire was profiled, and TCRdb retains in-frame clones only, with some absent. The repertoire consists of tens of thousands of clones, with around 86% occurring once and the leading ten covering under 0.35%. This clonotype was sampled from an adult with an advanced solid tumor such as melanoma, head and neck, liver or kidney cancer. The genes are TRBV18 and TRBJ1-4; 8 nucleotides agree with TRBD1. The sample consisted of CD4+ or CD8+ T cells sorted from blood, taken in a trial of the OX40 agonist ivuxolimab. The CDR3 spells CASQAIQGASEKLFF. The CDR3 DNA is TGTGCCAGCCAAGCTATTCAGGGGGCTTCTGAAAAACTGTTTTTT.